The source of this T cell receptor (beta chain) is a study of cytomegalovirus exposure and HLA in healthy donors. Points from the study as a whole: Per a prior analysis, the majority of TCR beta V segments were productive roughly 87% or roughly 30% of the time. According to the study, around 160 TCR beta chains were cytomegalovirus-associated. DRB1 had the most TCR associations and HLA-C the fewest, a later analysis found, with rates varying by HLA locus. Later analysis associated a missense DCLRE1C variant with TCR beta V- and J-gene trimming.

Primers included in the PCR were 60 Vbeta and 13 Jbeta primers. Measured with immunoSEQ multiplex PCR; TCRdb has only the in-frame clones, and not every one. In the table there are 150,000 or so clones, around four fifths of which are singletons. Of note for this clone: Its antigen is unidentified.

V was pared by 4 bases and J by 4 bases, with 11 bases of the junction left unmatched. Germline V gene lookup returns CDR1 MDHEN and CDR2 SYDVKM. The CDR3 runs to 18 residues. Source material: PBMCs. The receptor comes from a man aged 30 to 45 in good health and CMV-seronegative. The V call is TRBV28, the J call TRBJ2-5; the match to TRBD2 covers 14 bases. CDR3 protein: CASSSRLAGGLGGETQYF. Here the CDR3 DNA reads TGTGCCAGCAGTTCGAGACTAGCGGGAGGGCTGGGAGGAGAGACCCAGTACTTC.